This is a list of T cell receptor beta chains from one sample in a study of blood T cell repertoires in COVID-19. Measured with immunoSEQ multiplex PCR; TCRdb has only the in-frame clones, and not every one. The data show about 83,000 clones, roughly 80% seen once. Input material: peripheral blood. These TCRs come from a woman older than 75 with acute or convalescent COVID-19. Both conserved end residues are part of each CDR3. Fields, in order: D gene, clone size, V gene, J gene, CDR3 protein, CDR3 DNA. The D gene is left open where the match is weak. Rows may omit the clone size; those that give it use once, few, many or a size class.

NA	NA	TRBV4-3	TRBJ2-2	CASSQDLGGGTGELFF	TGCGCCAGCAGCCAAGATCTGGGGGGTGGGACCGGGGAGCTGTTTTTT
TRBD1	many	TRBV14	TRBJ1-6	CASRPGGQGNSPLHF	TGTGCCAGCAGACCAGGGGGACAGGGAAATTCACCCCTCCACTTT
NA	NA	TRBV11-2	TRBJ1-6	CASSPQGGTSSPLHF	TGTGCCAGCAGCCCCCAAGGGGGTACAAGTTCACCCCTCCACTTT
NA	NA	TRBV3-1/TRBV3-2	TRBJ1-3	CASSQSQSLIGNTIYF	TGTGCCAGCAGCCAGTCACAGAGTCTAATTGGAAACACCATATATTTT
TRBD2	once	TRBV6-2/TRBV6-3	TRBJ2-3	CASSYGLAGSYTQYF	TGTGCCAGCAGTTACGGGCTAGCGGGTTCATATACGCAGTATTTT
TRBD1	few	TRBV19	TRBJ2-1	CASSIVTGQGTNEQFF	TGTGCCAGTAGTATAGTCACCGGACAGGGAACCAATGAGCAGTTCTTC
NA	NA	TRBV9	TRBJ2-1	CASSVEQSEQFF	TGTGCCAGCAGCGTGGAACAGTCAGAGCAGTTCTTC
TRBD1	few	TRBV6-1	TRBJ2-7	CASSETTGGYEQYF	TGTGCCAGCAGTGAAACGACAGGGGGCTACGAGCAGTACTTC
TRBD1	NA	TRBV4-2	TRBJ1-2	CASSQVPGTGYGYTF	TGTGCCAGCAGCCAAGTTCCAGGGACAGGCTATGGCTACACCTTC
TRBD1	NA	TRBV4-3	TRBJ1-6	CASSQPDRGSSPLHF	TGCGCCAGCAGCCAACCCGACAGGGGGAGTTCACCCCTCCACTTT
TRBD1	few	TRBV25-1	TRBJ1-6	CASSVGTVPNSPLHF	TGTGCCAGCAGTGTGGGGACAGTACCCAATTCACCCCTCCACTTT
TRBD2	NA	TRBV7-2	TRBJ2-3	CASSLGLAGAQDTQYF	TGTGCCAGCAGCTTAGGGCTAGCGGGGGCCCAAGATACGCAGTATTTT